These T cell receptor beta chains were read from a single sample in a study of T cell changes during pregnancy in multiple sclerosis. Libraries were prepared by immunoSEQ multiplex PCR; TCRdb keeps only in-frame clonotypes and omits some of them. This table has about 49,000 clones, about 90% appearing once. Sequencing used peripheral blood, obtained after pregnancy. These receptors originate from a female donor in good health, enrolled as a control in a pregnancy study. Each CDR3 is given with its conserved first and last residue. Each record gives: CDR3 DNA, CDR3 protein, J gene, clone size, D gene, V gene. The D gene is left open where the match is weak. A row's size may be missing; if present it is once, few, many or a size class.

CDR3 DNA: TGTGCCACCAGCAGAGACCCAGGACAGGGGGCGCGAGGCTACACCTTC; CDR3 protein: CATSRDPGQGARGYTF; J gene: TRBJ1-2; clone size: .; D gene: TRBD1; V gene: TRBV15
CDR3 DNA: TGCGCCAGCAGTGGACAGACTGGAAACACCATATATTTT; CDR3 protein: CASSGQTGNTIYF; J gene: TRBJ1-3; clone size: .; D gene: .; V gene: TRBV5-1
CDR3 DNA: TGTGCCAGTACCCGTGGGGGGGAAATCGATGGCAATTCACCCCTCCACTTT; CDR3 protein: CASTRGGEIDGNSPLHF; J gene: TRBJ1-6; clone size: few; D gene: .; V gene: TRBV19
CDR3 DNA: TGTGCCAGTAGAAGAAGCGGGAGGTCATACGAGCAGTACTTC; CDR3 protein: CASRRSGRSYEQYF; J gene: TRBJ2-7; clone size: .; D gene: TRBD2; V gene: TRBV19
CDR3 DNA: TGCGCCAGCAGCGCTTCGACAGGGGGCGAGCAGTACTTC; CDR3 protein: CASSASTGGEQYF; J gene: TRBJ2-7; clone size: .; D gene: TRBD1; V gene: TRBV5-1
CDR3 DNA: TGTGCCAGCAGTTACTCCTCCAGCGGGGGGGCAGGCGAGCAGTACTTC; CDR3 protein: CASSYSSSGGAGEQYF; J gene: TRBJ2-7; clone size: .; D gene: TRBD2; V gene: TRBV6-5
CDR3 DNA: TGCGCCAGCAGCCACGCTATGAGGGAGACCCAGTACTTC; CDR3 protein: CASSHAMRETQYF; J gene: TRBJ2-5; clone size: .; D gene: .; V gene: TRBV4-1
CDR3 DNA: TGTGCCAGCAATCGGGCTAGCGGGTACAATGAGCAGTTCTTC; CDR3 protein: CASNRASGYNEQFF; J gene: TRBJ2-1; clone size: .; D gene: TRBD2; V gene: TRBV27
CDR3 DNA: TGTGCCAGCAGCTTAGAGTGGCGGGGGCGTGAAGGCTACACCTTC; CDR3 protein: CASSLEWRGREGYTF; J gene: TRBJ1-2; clone size: .; D gene: .; V gene: TRBV7-2
CDR3 DNA: TGCGCCAGCAGCTTGGGGGGCATTAATGAAAAACTGTTTTTT; CDR3 protein: CASSLGGINEKLFF; J gene: TRBJ1-4; clone size: .; D gene: .; V gene: TRBV5-1
CDR3 DNA: TGTGCCAGCAGCTTGGACGGGACAATCTACAATGAGCAGTTCTTC; CDR3 protein: CASSLDGTIYNEQFF; J gene: TRBJ2-1; clone size: .; D gene: .; V gene: TRBV7-2
CDR3 DNA: TGTGCCACCAGCCCCGAGGGGGGGAGGGACAATTCACCCCTCCACTTT; CDR3 protein: CATSPEGGRDNSPLHF; J gene: TRBJ1-6; clone size: .; D gene: .; V gene: TRBV15
CDR3 DNA: TGTGCCAGCAGTCCTGAGGGGGGGTCTGGAAACACCATATATTTT; CDR3 protein: CASSPEGGSGNTIYF; J gene: TRBJ1-3; clone size: .; D gene: .; V gene: TRBV28
CDR3 DNA: TGTGCCAGAAGCTTGGACAGCTCCTACGAGCAGTACTTC; CDR3 protein: CARSLDSSYEQYF; J gene: TRBJ2-7; clone size: .; D gene: .; V gene: TRBV5-3
CDR3 DNA: TGTGCCAGCAGTCAAAAGGTCGGGACCGGGGGTTATGGCTACACCTTC; CDR3 protein: CASSQKVGTGGYGYTF; J gene: TRBJ1-2; clone size: .; D gene: .; V gene: TRBV7-7
CDR3 DNA: TGTGCCAGCTCACCACAGGTGCTAGCGGTAGTCAACGAGCAGTACTTC; CDR3 protein: CASSPQVLAVVNEQYF; J gene: TRBJ2-7; clone size: .; D gene: TRBD2; V gene: TRBV18
CDR3 DNA: TGTGCCAGCATTATCCACAGGACGGTGAACACTGAAGCTTTCTTT; CDR3 protein: CASIIHRTVNTEAFF; J gene: TRBJ1-1; clone size: .; D gene: .; V gene: TRBV4-2
CDR3 DNA: TGTGCCAGCAGCTTGGTTGGCAGGGAGAACACTGAAGCTTTCTTT; CDR3 protein: CASSLVGRENTEAFF; J gene: TRBJ1-1; clone size: .; D gene: .; V gene: TRBV5-5
CDR3 DNA: TGTGCCAGCAGTTACTCGAATGGTCCTTTAACGGCCCAGTACTTC; CDR3 protein: CASSYSNGPLTAQYF; J gene: TRBJ2-5; clone size: few; D gene: .; V gene: TRBV6-5
CDR3 DNA: TGTGCCAGCAGTGAGCAACAGGGGACTTCCTACGAGCAGTACTTC; CDR3 protein: CASSEQQGTSYEQYF; J gene: TRBJ2-7; clone size: once; D gene: .; V gene: TRBV25-1
CDR3 DNA: TGTGCCAGCAGTAGAGGAGTTTCACCCCTCCACTTT; CDR3 protein: CASSRGVSPLHF; J gene: TRBJ1-6; clone size: .; D gene: .; V gene: TRBV6-5
CDR3 DNA: TGTGCCAGCAGTGAGGAGTTCCGGGACAGGAATTCACCCCTCCACTTT; CDR3 protein: CASSEEFRDRNSPLHF; J gene: TRBJ1-6; clone size: .; D gene: TRBD1; V gene: TRBV25-1
CDR3 DNA: TGTGCCAGCACGGACAGGGGTGGCAATCAGCCCCAGCATTTT; CDR3 protein: CASTDRGGNQPQHF; J gene: TRBJ1-5; clone size: .; D gene: TRBD1; V gene: TRBV2
CDR3 DNA: TGTGCCAGCAGTTGGACTAGCGGTTACACAGATACGCAGTATTTT; CDR3 protein: CASSWTSGYTDTQYF; J gene: TRBJ2-3; clone size: .; D gene: TRBD2; V gene: TRBV28
CDR3 DNA: TGTGCCTGGAGTGTACCCCTAGGCCGAACCTATGGCTACACCTTC; CDR3 protein: CAWSVPLGRTYGYTF; J gene: TRBJ1-2; clone size: .; D gene: .; V gene: TRBV30
CDR3 DNA: TGTGCCAGCAGTCCTTCAAACAGGGCAACCGGGGAGCTGTTTTTT; CDR3 protein: CASSPSNRATGELFF; J gene: TRBJ2-2; clone size: once; D gene: .; V gene: TRBV28
CDR3 DNA: TGCGCCAGCAAGGAGTCGGGACAGCCCTATGGCTACACCTTC; CDR3 protein: CASKESGQPYGYTF; J gene: TRBJ1-2; clone size: .; D gene: TRBD1; V gene: TRBV5-1
CDR3 DNA: TGTGCCAGCAGCTCCCTCGGGGGGACTAGCGGGGGAGTGACCCAGTACTTC; CDR3 protein: CASSSLGGTSGGVTQYF; J gene: TRBJ2-5; clone size: .; D gene: TRBD2; V gene: TRBV5-4
CDR3 DNA: TGTGCCAGCACCGGGACACTAAACACTGAAGCTTTCTTT; CDR3 protein: CASTGTLNTEAFF; J gene: TRBJ1-1; clone size: .; D gene: .; V gene: TRBV13
CDR3 DNA: TGTGCCAGCAGCCCCGGGACTAGCGGGAGGGGGGATACGCAGTATTTT; CDR3 protein: CASSPGTSGRGDTQYF; J gene: TRBJ2-3; clone size: .; D gene: TRBD2; V gene: TRBV11-2
CDR3 DNA: TGCGCCAGCAAACTAGGGGAGGCAGCCTTATTAACCGGGGAGCTGTTTTTT; CDR3 protein: CASKLGEAALLTGELFF; J gene: TRBJ2-2; clone size: .; D gene: .; V gene: TRBV5-1
CDR3 DNA: TGTGCCAGCAGCCTACTTGTGAGCGGACAGTCCTACGAGCAGTACTTC; CDR3 protein: CASSLLVSGQSYEQYF; J gene: TRBJ2-7; clone size: .; D gene: .; V gene: TRBV7-6
CDR3 DNA: TGTGCCACCAGCAGAGTTGGAGGGAGGAGGCAAGAGACCCAGTACTTC; CDR3 protein: CATSRVGGRRQETQYF; J gene: TRBJ2-5; clone size: .; D gene: .; V gene: TRBV15
CDR3 DNA: TGTGCTAGTGGTTTGCCTCCCGGACTAGGGGGTGGAGATACGCAGTATTTT; CDR3 protein: CASGLPPGLGGGDTQYF; J gene: TRBJ2-3; clone size: .; D gene: .; V gene: TRBV12-5
CDR3 DNA: TGTGCCAGCTCACCGGAGTTACAGGGAAATGAGCAGTTCTTC; CDR3 protein: CASSPELQGNEQFF; J gene: TRBJ2-1; clone size: .; D gene: .; V gene: TRBV18
CDR3 DNA: TGTGCCTGGAAGGTCAGGGAAGAGACCCAGTACTTC; CDR3 protein: CAWKVREETQYF; J gene: TRBJ2-5; clone size: .; D gene: .; V gene: TRBV30
CDR3 DNA: TGTGCCAGCGACAGGGGGCCCGGGGAGCTGTTTTTT; CDR3 protein: CASDRGPGELFF; J gene: TRBJ2-2; clone size: .; D gene: TRBD1; V gene: TRBV2
CDR3 DNA: TGTGCCAGCAGCCTCGGACAGGGGGCAATGGAAGCTTTCTTT; CDR3 protein: CASSLGQGAMEAFF; J gene: TRBJ1-1; clone size: .; D gene: .; V gene: TRBV12-1
CDR3 DNA: TGCGCCAGCAGCCAAGTAGTGTACAGGGGGCGCCGAGAGACCCAGTACTTC; CDR3 protein: CASSQVVYRGRRETQYF; J gene: TRBJ2-5; clone size: once; D gene: TRBD1; V gene: TRBV4-1
CDR3 DNA: TGCGCCAGCAGCGGCCAGAACTATGGCTACACCTTC; CDR3 protein: CASSGQNYGYTF; J gene: TRBJ1-2; clone size: .; D gene: .; V gene: TRBV5-1
CDR3 DNA: TGCGCCAGCAGCATGCCAGGGGGCGCGGGCACTGAAGCTTTCTTT; CDR3 protein: CASSMPGGAGTEAFF; J gene: TRBJ1-1; clone size: .; D gene: TRBD1; V gene: TRBV5-1
CDR3 DNA: TGTGCCAGTAGCCCAGTAAGTCGGGACACCGACTACTACGAGCAGTACTTC; CDR3 protein: CASSPVSRDTDYYEQYF; J gene: TRBJ2-7; clone size: .; D gene: .; V gene: TRBV19
CDR3 DNA: TGTGCCAGCTCACCACTACAATATAATTCACCCCTCCACTTT; CDR3 protein: CASSPLQYNSPLHF; J gene: TRBJ1-6; clone size: .; D gene: .; V gene: TRBV18
CDR3 DNA: TGTGCCAGCAGCCAAGGTGGCGGTTCTGGGGCCATCTATGGCTACACCTTC; CDR3 protein: CASSQGGGSGAIYGYTF; J gene: TRBJ1-2; clone size: .; D gene: .; V gene: TRBV4-2
CDR3 DNA: TGTGCCAGCCCTTTCTGCGAGCAGTACTTC; CDR3 protein: CASPFCEQYF; J gene: TRBJ2-7; clone size: .; D gene: .; V gene: TRBV6-5
CDR3 DNA: TGTGCCAGCAGTTGGCGGAAAAGTAGCAATCAGCCCCAGCATTTT; CDR3 protein: CASSWRKSSNQPQHF; J gene: TRBJ1-5; clone size: .; D gene: .; V gene: TRBV28
CDR3 DNA: TGTGCCATCAGTCCGAATAGCCCGGAGACCCAGTACTTC; CDR3 protein: CAISPNSPETQYF; J gene: TRBJ2-5; clone size: .; D gene: .; V gene: TRBV10-3
CDR3 DNA: TGTGCCAGCAGCCCCTGGGGGGCGAATAGCGGGGACTCCTACGAGCAGTACTTC; CDR3 protein: CASSPWGANSGDSYEQYF; J gene: TRBJ2-7; clone size: .; D gene: TRBD2; V gene: TRBV9
CDR3 DNA: TGCGCCAGCAGCTTGGCCAGGCAGGGGGTAGATGAGCAGTACTTC; CDR3 protein: CASSLARQGVDEQYF; J gene: TRBJ2-7; clone size: .; D gene: TRBD1; V gene: TRBV5-1